One and the same sample provided the 10 T cell receptor beta chains below, sequenced in a study of cytomegalovirus exposure and HLA in healthy donors (dated by TCRdb to the late 2010s). Library prep was done by the immunoSEQ multiplex PCR assay. For the multiplex PCR, a mixture combining 60 forward primers for TCR Vbeta segments and 13 reverse primers for TCR Jbeta segments was used. The table comes from immuneACCESS by way of TCRdb, which keeps in-frame sequences with V and J called. Part of the clones is missing from these tables; in studies checked, under half for an unresolved V gene and the rest for unknown reasons. Recorded for this sample are about 190,000 clones; roughly 80% of them occurred a single time. In total, the top ten clones hold 1.5% to 2% of the sample. Sequences were obtained from PBMCs. The source is a woman aged 18-35 years in good health and CMV-seronegative.

The chain joins TRBV11-2 to TRBJ2-2, with a weak D call TRBD2 (6 bases). V was clipped by 3 bases and J by 3 bases, with 11 bases between them. This CDR3 has 15 residues. Germline V gene data show CDR1 as SGHAT and CDR2 as FQNNGV. DNA of the CDR3: TGTGCCAGCAGCTTGCTCGGGAGTGACACCGGGGAGCTGTTTTTT. Translation: CASSLLGSDTGELFF.

The chain links TRBV7-2 to TRBJ2-7; perhaps TRBD2 as D (5 bases). The CDR3 is 14 amino acids. V lost 5 bases to trimming and J lost 7 bases, with 18 bases between them. Germline values: CDR1 SGHTA, CDR2 FQGNSA. The CDR3 region has the DNA TGTGCCAGCAGCCCCCGGACTTTAACTACTGAGCAGTACTTC. Its translation is CASSPRTLTTEQYF.

CDR3 amino acids: CASSRGGRGSPNYGYTF. The CDR3 DNA sequence: TGCGCCAGCAGCAGGGGCGGCAGGGGGTCGCCAAACTATGGCTACACCTTC. The chain is built from TRBV5-1 and TRBJ1-2, with 7 bases identical to TRBD1. Unmatched junction bases numbered 14, after V lost 4 bases and J lost 2 bases. Germline V gives CDR1 SGHRS, CDR2 YFSETQ. The CDR3 runs 17 residues.

The chain recombines TRBV28 with TRBJ1-6, with unresolved D. Trimming shortened V by 6 bases and J by 6 bases, and 15 bases separated the two germline ends. The germline CDR1 and CDR2 sequences are MDHEN and SYDVKM. The CDR3 sequence is 15 residues long. The DNA for the CDR3 is TGTGCCAGCAGGCCCCTGGGAGGGAGTAATTCACCCCTCCACTTT. Its translation: CASRPLGGSNSPLHF.

This chain joins TRBV19 and TRBJ1-5; 7 nucleotides line up with TRBD1. V was pared by 4 bases and J by 0 bases, with 6 bases of the junction left unmatched. Germline values: CDR1 LNHDA, CDR2 SQIVND (reference sequence). The CDR3 sequence is 16 residues long. As DNA, the CDR3 is TGTGCCAGTAGTACAGGACAGGCCTATAGCAATCAGCCCCAGCATTTT. It is translated as CASSTGQAYSNQPQHF.

A single count supports this clone. The V call is TRBV5-6, the J call TRBJ1-5; D call uncertain. Between the trimmed V and J ends, which lost 2 bases and 4 bases, there was a span of 10 bases. The CDR3 runs 14 residues. Germline V gene sequence: CDR1 SGHDT, CDR2 YYEEEE. The CDR3 sequence: CASSFGHRNQPQHF. For the CDR3, the DNA is TGTGCCAGCAGCTTTGGGCACCGGAATCAGCCCCAGCATTTT.

J is TRBJ2-2 and V is TRBV29-1; D not certain. CDR1 and CDR2 from the germline V gene are SQVTM and ANQGSEA. The CDR3 runs to 13 residues. Between the trimmed V and J ends, which lost 7 bases and 1 base, there was a span of 10 bases. The CDR3, as DNA: TGCAGCGGAGCCAAATTGAACACCGGGGAGCTGTTTTTT. It codes for CSGAKLNTGELFF.

The rearrangement uses TRBV9 and TRBJ2-1; D gene unclear. The CDR3 is 13 amino acids. The germline V and J ends were trimmed by 0 bases and 9 bases, with 10 bases remaining between them. Germline V gene sequence: CDR1 SGDLS, CDR2 YYNGEE. Written as DNA, the CDR3 is TGTGCCAGCAGCGTAGCTAGTTCGGCTGAGCAGTTCTTC. This encodes CASSVASSAEQFF.

V is TRBV7-2 and J is TRBJ1-1; TRBD1 agrees at 8 bases. The germline V gene has CDR1 SGHTA and CDR2 FQGNSA. The CDR3 is 15 residues long. Unmatched junction bases numbered 7, after V lost 6 bases and J lost 1 base. The CDR3 spells CASRQQGAGNTEAFF. As DNA, the CDR3 is TGTGCCAGCAGACAGCAGGGGGCTGGGAACACTGAAGCTTTCTTT.

This chain uses TRBV5-1 with TRBJ2-7, with 9 bases aligning to TRBD1. CDR1 is SGHRS and CDR2 is YFSETQ in the germline V gene. The CDR3 spans 17 residues. The junction had 11 bases not matched to a gene; V was cut back by 0 bases and J by 4 bases. CDR3 nucleotide sequence: TGCGCCAGCAGCTTGGGCTGGGTACAGGGGGCTGTTTACGAGCAGTACTTC. This codes for CASSLGWVQGAVYEQYF. Full variable domain (rest looked up from reference TRBV5-1 and TRBJ2-7): KAGVTQTPRYLIKTRGQQVTLSCSPISGHRSVSWYQQTPGQGLQFLFEYFSETQRNKGNFPGRFSGRQFSNSRSEMNVSTLELGDSALYLCASSLGWVQGAVYEQYFGPGTRLTVT.